This T cell receptor beta chain is from a study of shared clonotypes between healthy human individuals. Broader study findings: Even with large depth, rarefaction showed that sorted-subset sequencing was incomplete. Represented genetic and exposure-history diversity was restricted by having few donors. Clonotypes shared by all four donors outscored non-shared clonotypes in generation probability.

The germline CDR1 and CDR2 sequences are MDHEN and SYDVKM. Trimming removed 4 bases from V and 3 bases from J, with 13 bases in between. This CDR3 has 14 residues. Naive CD8 cells lacked CD45RO, underwent positive selection for CCR7 and left out terminally differentiated effector memory CD45RA+ cells. Details on this clone: Its cognate antigen is unknown.

The assay ran at deep level. Data came from immunoSEQ multiplex PCR; TCRdb stores just in-frame clones and leaves some out. The sample contains about 1.9 million clones, around 93% of which appear only once. The material sequenced was naive CD8+ T cells from PBMCs. The TCR originated in a man between 18 and 35 years old in good health. Some clones in this sample may be carry-over from other donors' samples. The chain carries TRBV28 and TRBJ2-7, with D perhaps TRBD2 (5 bases). Written as DNA, the CDR3 is TGTGCCAGCAGTTCCTGGACTCTCCTCTACGAGCAGTACTTC. Protein: CASSSWTLLYEQYF.